These T cell receptor beta chains were read from a single sample in a study of blood T cell repertoires in COVID-19. Profiled with immunoSEQ multiplex PCR; TCRdb holds only in-frame clones, not every one. Seen here are approximately 250,000 clones, under 85% observed once, and the top ten hold over 4.5%. Sequencing used peripheral blood. The receptors here all came from a human donor in a cohort sampled during active COVID-19. CDR3s include the opening cysteine and the closing phenylalanine or tryptophan. Fields, in order: J gene, D gene, V gene, CDR3 protein. A D gene is named only where the DNA matches it firmly.

J: TRBJ1-1
D: .
V: TRBV18
CDR3: CASSPGSDTEAFF

J: TRBJ1-4
D: .
V: TRBV19
CDR3: CASRGAATNEKLFF

J: TRBJ2-7
D: TRBD2
V: TRBV19
CDR3: CASSIVGTSDEQYF

J: TRBJ2-7
D: TRBD2
V: TRBV11-2
CDR3: CASSDPRLAWDEQYF

J: TRBJ2-7
D: TRBD2
V: TRBV5-1
CDR3: CASSFGLAGAAEQYF

J: TRBJ1-4
D: .
V: TRBV28
CDR3: CASSPLGRREKLFF

J: TRBJ2-2
D: .
V: TRBV6-6
CDR3: CASTTWRARPTGELFF

J: TRBJ2-2
D: TRBD2
V: TRBV19
CDR3: CASSTRLAGVENTGELFF

J: TRBJ1-4
D: .
V: TRBV7-9
CDR3: CASSQATRNEKLFF

J: TRBJ1-6
D: TRBD1
V: TRBV30
CDR3: CAWSRDRPSYNSPLHF

J: TRBJ2-7
D: TRBD1
V: TRBV4-2
CDR3: CASSHPQGAVLINEQYF

J: TRBJ2-2
D: TRBD2
V: TRBV4-1
CDR3: CASSRPLADFNTGELFF

J: TRBJ2-7
D: TRBD2
V: TRBV19
CDR3: CASRGTSGMIYEQYF